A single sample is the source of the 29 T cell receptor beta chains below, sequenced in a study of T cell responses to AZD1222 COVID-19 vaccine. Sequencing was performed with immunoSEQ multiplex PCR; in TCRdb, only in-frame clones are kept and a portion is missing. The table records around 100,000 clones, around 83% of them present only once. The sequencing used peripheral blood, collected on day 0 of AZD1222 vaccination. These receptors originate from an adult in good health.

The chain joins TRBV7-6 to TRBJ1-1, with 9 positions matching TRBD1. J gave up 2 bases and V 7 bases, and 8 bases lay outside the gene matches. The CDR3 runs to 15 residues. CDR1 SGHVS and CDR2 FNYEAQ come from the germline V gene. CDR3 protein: CASTQSDRGNTEAFF. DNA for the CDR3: TGTGCCAGCACCCAGTCGGACAGGGGAAACACTGAAGCTTTCTTT.

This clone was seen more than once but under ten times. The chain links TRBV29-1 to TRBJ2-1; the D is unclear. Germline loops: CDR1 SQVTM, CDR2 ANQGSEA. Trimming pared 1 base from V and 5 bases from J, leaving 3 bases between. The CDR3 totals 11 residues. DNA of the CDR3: TGCAGCGTTGAAGGGAACAATGAGCAGTTCTTC. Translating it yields CSVEGNNEQFF.

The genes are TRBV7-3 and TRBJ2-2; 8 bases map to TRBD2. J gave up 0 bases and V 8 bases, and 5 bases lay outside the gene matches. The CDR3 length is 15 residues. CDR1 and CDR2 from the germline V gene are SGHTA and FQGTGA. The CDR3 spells CASRSGSSNTGELFF. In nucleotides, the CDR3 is TGTGCCAGCCGAAGCGGGAGCTCGAACACCGGGGAGCTGTTTTTT.

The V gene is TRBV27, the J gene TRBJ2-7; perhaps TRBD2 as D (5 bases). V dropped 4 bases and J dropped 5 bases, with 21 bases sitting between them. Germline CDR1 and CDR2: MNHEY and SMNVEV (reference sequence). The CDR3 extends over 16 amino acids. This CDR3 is CASSSRNPTIRNEQYF. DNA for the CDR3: TGTGCCAGCAGTTCGCGAAACCCGACTATCAGGAACGAGCAGTACTTC.

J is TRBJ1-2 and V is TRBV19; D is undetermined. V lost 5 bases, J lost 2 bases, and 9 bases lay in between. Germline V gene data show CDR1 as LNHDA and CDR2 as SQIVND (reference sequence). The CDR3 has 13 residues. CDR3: CASSADGNYGYTF. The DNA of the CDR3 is TGTGCCAGTAGTGCCGACGGAAACTATGGCTACACCTTC.

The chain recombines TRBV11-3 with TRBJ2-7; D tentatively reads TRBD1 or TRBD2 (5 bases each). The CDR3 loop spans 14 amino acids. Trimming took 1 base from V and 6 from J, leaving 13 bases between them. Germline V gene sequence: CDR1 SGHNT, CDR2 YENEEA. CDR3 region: CASSLGEGWGEQYF. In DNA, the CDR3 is TGTGCCAGCAGCTTAGGCGAGGGGTGGGGCGAGCAGTACTTC.

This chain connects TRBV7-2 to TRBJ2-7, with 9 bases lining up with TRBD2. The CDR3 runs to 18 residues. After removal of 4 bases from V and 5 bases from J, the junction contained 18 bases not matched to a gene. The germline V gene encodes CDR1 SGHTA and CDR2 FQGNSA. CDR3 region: CASSSVSGSEVFVHEQYF. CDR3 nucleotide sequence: TGTGCCAGCAGCTCAGTTAGCGGGAGTGAAGTTTTTGTACACGAGCAGTACTTC.

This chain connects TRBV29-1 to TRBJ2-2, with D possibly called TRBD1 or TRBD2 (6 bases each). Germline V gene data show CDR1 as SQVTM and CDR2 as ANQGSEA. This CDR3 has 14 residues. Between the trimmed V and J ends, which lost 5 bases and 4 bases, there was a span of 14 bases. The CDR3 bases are TGCAGCGTTCGGAGGGGGGTTGGCACCGGGGAGCTGTTTTTT. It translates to CSVRRGVGTGELFF.

This chain's CDR3 is CASSVAGFLETQYF. Here the CDR3 DNA reads TGTGCCAGCAGCGTAGCTGGTTTTCTGGAGACCCAGTACTTC. The chain combines TRBV9 with TRBJ2-5; D is unresolved. This CDR3 comprises 14 residues. With 0 bases removed from V and 5 bases from J, the gap between germline ends came to 11 bases. Germline V lookup: CDR1 SGDLS, CDR2 YYNGEE.

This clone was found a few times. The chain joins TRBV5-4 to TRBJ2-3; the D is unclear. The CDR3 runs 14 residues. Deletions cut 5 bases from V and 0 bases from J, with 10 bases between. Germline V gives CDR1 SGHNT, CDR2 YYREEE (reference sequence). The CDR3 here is CASSTRASTDTQYF. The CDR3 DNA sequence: TGTGCCAGCAGTACTCGGGCCAGCACAGATACGCAGTATTTT.

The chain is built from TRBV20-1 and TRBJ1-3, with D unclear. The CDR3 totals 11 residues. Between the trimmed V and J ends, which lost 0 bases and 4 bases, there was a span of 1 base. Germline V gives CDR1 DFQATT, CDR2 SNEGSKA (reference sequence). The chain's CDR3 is CSAREGNTIYF. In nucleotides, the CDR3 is TGCAGTGCTAGAGAGGGAAACACCATATATTTT.

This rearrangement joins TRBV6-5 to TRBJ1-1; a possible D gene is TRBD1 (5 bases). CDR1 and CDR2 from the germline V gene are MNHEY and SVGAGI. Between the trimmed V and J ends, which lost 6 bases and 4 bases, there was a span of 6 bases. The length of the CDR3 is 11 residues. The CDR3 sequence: CASRGTTEAFF. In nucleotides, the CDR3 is TGTGCCAGCAGAGGGACCACTGAAGCTTTCTTT.

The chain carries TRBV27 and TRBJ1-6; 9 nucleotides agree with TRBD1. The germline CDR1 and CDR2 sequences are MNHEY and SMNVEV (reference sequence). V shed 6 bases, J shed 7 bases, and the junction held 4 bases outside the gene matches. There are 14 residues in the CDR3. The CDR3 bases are TGTGCCAGCAGGACAGGACAGGGGAATTCACCCCTCCACTTT. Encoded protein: CASRTGQGNSPLHF.

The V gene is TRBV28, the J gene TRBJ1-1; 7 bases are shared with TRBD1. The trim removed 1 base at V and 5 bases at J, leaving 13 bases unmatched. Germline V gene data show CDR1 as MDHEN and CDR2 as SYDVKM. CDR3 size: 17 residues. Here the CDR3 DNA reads TGTGCCAGCAGTTTATTGGGGGAGGGGGCGCTTGGTACTGAAGCTTTCTTT. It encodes CASSLLGEGALGTEAFF.

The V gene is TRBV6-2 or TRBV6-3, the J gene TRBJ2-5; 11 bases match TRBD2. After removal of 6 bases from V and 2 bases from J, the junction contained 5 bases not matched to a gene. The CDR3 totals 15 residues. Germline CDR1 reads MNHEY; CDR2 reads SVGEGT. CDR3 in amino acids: CASSLTSGAQETQYF. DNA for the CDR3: TGTGCCAGCAGCCTGACTAGCGGGGCGCAAGAGACCCAGTACTTC.

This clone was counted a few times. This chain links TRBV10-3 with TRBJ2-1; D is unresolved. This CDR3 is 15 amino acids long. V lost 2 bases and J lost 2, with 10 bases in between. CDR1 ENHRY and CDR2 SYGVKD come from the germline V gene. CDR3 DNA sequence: TGTGCCATCAGTGAGACCACGCGAGCCTACAATGAGCAGTTCTTC. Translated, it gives CAISETTRAYNEQFF.

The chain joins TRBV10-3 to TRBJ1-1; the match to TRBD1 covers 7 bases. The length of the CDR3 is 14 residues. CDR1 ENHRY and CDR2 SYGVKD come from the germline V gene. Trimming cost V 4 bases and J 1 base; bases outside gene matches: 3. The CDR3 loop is CAISVGQENTEAFF. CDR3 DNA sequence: TGTGCCATCAGTGTTGGACAGGAGAACACTGAAGCTTTCTTT.

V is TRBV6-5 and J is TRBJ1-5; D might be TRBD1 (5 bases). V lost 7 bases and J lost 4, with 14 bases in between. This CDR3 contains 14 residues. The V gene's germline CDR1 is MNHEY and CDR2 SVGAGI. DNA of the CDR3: TGTGCCAGCAAACGGGTAGGGGTTAATCAGCCCCAGCATTTT. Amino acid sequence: CASKRVGVNQPQHF.

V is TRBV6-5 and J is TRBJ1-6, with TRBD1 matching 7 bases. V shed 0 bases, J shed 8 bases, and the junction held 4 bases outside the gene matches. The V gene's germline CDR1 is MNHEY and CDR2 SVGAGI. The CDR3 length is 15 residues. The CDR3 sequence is CASSYSGGQYSPLHF. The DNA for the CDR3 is TGTGCCAGCAGTTACTCAGGGGGCCAATATTCACCCCTCCACTTT.

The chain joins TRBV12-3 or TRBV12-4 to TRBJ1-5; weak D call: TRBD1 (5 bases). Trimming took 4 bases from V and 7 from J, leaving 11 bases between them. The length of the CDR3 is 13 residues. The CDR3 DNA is TGTGCCAGCAGTTGGGGGGAACGACAGCCCCAGCATTTT. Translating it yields CASSWGERQPQHF.

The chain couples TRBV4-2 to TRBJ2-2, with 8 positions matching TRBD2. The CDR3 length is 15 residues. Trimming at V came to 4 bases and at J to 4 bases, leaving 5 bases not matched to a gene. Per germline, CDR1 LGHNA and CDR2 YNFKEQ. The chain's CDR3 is CASSPSGRGTGELFF. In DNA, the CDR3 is TGTGCCAGCAGCCCCAGCGGGAGAGGCACCGGGGAGCTGTTTTTT.

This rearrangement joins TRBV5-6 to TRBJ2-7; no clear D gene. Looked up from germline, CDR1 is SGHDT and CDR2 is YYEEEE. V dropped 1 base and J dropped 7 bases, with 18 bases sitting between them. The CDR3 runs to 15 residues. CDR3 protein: CASSLWLEIVREQYF. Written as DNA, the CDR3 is TGTGCCAGCAGCTTGTGGCTAGAGATCGTTCGGGAGCAGTACTTC.

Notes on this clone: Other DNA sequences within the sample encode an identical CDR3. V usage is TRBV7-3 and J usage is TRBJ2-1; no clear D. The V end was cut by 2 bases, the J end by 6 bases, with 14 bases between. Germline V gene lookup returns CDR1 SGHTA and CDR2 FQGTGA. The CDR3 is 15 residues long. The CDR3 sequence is CASSLERALVNEQFF. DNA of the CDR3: TGTGCCAGCAGCTTAGAGCGTGCCCTTGTCAATGAGCAGTTCTTC.

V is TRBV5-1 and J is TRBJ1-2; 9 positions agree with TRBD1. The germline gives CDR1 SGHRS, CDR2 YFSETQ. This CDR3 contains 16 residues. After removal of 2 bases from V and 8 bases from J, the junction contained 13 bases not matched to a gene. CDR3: CASSFRQGDAFGGYTF. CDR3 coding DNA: TGCGCCAGCAGCTTTCGACAGGGGGACGCCTTCGGGGGCTACACCTTC. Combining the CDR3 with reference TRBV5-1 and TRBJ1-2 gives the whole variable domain KAGVTQTPRYLIKTRGQQVTLSCSPISGHRSVSWYQQTPGQGLQFLFEYFSETQRNKGNFPGRFSGRQFSNSRSEMNVSTLELGDSALYLCASSFRQGDAFGGYTFGSGTRLTVV.

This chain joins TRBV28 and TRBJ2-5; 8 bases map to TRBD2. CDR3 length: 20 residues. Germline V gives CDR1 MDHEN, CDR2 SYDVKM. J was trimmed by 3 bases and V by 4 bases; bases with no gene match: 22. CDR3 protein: CASSSPRSFQAGVRKETQYF. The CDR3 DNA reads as TGTGCCAGCAGTTCTCCCCGGTCATTTCAAGCGGGAGTAAGGAAAGAGACCCAGTACTTC.

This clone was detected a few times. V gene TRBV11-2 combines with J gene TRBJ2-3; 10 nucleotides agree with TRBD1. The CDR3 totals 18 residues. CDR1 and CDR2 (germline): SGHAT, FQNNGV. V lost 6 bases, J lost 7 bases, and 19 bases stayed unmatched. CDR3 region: CASRKPSGQGPVRYTQYF. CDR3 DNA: TGTGCCAGCAGGAAGCCATCGGGACAGGGGCCTGTTCGCTATACGCAGTATTTT.

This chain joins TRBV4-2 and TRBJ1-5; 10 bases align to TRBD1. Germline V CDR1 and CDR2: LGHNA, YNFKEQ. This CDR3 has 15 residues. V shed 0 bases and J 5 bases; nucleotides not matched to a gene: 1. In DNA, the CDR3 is TGTGCCAGCAGCCAAGAAGGACAGGGGGATCAGCCCCAGCATTTT. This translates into CASSQEGQGDQPQHF.

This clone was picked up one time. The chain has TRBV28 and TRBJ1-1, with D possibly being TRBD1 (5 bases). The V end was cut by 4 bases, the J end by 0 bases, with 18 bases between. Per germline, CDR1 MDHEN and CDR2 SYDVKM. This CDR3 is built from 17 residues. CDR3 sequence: CASSSPRGTLMNTEAFF. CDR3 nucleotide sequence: TGTGCCAGCAGTTCCCCTCGTGGGACCCTCATGAACACTGAAGCTTTCTTT.

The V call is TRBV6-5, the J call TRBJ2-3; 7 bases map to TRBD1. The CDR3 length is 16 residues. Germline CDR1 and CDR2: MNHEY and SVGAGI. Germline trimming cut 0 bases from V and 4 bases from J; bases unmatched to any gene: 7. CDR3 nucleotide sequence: TGTGCCAGCAGTTACTCCACAGGGGCAGAGGCAGATACGCAGTATTTT. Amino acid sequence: CASSYSTGAEADTQYF.